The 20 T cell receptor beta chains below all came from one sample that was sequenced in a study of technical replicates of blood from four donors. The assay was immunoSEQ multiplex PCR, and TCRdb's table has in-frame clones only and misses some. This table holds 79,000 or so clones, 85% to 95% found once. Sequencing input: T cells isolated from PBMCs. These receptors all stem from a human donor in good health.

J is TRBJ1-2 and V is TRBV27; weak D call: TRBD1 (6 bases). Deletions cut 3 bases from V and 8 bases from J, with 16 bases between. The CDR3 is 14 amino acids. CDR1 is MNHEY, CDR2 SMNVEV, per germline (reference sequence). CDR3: CASSFQGQIRGYTF. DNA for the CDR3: TGTGCCAGCAGTTTCCAGGGGCAAATTAGAGGCTACACCTTC.

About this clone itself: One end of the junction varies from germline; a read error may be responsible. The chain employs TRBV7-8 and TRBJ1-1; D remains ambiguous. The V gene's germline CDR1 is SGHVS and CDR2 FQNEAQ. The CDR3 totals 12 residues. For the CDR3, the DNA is TGTGCCAGCAGCTTACCGCGAACTGAGGCTTTCTTT. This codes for CASSLPRTEAFF. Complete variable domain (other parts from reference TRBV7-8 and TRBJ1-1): GAGVSQSPRYKVAKRGQDVALRCDPISGHVSLFWYQQALGQGPEFLTYFQNEAQLDKSGLPSDRFFAERPEGSVSTLKIQRTQQEDSAVYLCASSLPRTEAFFGQGTRLTVV.

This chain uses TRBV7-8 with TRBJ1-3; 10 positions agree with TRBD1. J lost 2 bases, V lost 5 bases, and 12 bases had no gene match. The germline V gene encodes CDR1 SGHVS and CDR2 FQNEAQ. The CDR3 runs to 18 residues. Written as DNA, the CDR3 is TGTGCCAGCAGCGGAACGACAGGGGGCGATTTTGCTGGAAACACCATATATTTT. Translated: CASSGTTGGDFAGNTIYF. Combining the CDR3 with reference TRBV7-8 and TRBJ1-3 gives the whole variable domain GAGVSQSPRYKVAKRGQDVALRCDPISGHVSLFWYQQALGQGPEFLTYFQNEAQLDKSGLPSDRFFAERPEGSVSTLKIQRTQQEDSAVYLCASSGTTGGDFAGNTIYFGEGSWLTVV.

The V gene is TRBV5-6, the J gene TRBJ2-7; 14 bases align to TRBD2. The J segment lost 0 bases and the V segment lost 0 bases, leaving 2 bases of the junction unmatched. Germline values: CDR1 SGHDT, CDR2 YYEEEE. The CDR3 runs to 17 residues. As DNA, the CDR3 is TGTGCCAGCAGCTTGGGACTAGCGGGAGGGCCCTCCTACGAGCAGTACTTC. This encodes CASSLGLAGGPSYEQYF.

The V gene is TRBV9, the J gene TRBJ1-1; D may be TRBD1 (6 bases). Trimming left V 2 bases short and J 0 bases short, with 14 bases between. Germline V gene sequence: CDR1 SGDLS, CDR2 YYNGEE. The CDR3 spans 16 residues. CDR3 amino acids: CASSVDDTGLNTEAFF. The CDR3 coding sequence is TGTGCCAGCAGCGTGGATGATACAGGGTTGAACACTGAAGCTTTCTTT. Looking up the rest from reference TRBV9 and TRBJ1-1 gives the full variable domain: DSGVTQTPKHLITATGQRVTLRCSPRSGDLSVYWYQQSLDQGLQFLIQYYNGEERAKGNILERFSAQQFPDLHSELNLSSLELGDSALYFCASSVDDTGLNTEAFFGQGTRLTVV.

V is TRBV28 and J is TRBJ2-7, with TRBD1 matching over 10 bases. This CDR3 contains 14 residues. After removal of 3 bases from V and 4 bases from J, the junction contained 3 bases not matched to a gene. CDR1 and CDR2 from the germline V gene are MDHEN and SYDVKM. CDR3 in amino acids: CASSFGTGVYEQYF. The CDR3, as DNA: TGTGCCAGCAGTTTTGGGACAGGGGTGTACGAGCAGTACTTC.

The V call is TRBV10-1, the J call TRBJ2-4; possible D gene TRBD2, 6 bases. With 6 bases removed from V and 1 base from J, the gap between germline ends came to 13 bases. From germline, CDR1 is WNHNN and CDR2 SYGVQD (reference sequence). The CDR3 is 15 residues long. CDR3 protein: CASSFGRGAKNIQYF. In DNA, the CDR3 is TGCGCCAGCAGCTTCGGTCGGGGGGCCAAAAACATTCAGTACTTC.

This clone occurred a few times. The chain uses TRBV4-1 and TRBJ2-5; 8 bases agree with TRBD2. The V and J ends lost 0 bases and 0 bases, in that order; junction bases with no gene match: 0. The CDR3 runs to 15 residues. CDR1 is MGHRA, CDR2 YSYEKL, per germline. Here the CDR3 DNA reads TGCGCCAGCAGCCAAGACGGGAGGGACCAAGAGACCCAGTACTTC. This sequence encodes CASSQDGRDQETQYF.

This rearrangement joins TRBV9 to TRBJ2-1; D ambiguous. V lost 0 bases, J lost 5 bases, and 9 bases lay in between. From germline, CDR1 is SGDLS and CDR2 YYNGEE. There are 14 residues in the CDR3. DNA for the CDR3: TGTGCCAGCAGCGTAGACTACCGAGACAATGAGCAGTTCTTC. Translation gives CASSVDYRDNEQFF.

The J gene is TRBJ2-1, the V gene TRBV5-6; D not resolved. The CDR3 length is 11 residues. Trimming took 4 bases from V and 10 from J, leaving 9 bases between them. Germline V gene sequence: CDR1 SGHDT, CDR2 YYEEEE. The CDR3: CASSRLSEQFF. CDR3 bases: TGTGCCAGCAGCCGACTCTCCGAGCAGTTCTTC.

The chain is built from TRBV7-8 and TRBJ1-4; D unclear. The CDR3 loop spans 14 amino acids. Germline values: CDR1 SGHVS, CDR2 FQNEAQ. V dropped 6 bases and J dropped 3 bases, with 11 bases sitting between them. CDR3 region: CASRLGEPNEKLFF. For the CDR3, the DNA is TGTGCCAGCAGGCTTGGAGAACCTAATGAAAAACTGTTTTTT.

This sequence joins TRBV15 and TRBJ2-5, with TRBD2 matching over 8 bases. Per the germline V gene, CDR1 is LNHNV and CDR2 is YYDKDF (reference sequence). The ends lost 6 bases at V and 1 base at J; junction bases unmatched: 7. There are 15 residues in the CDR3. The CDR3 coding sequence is TGTGCCACCAGTCCTATTAGCGGGATCCAAGAGACCCAGTACTTC. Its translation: CATSPISGIQETQYF.

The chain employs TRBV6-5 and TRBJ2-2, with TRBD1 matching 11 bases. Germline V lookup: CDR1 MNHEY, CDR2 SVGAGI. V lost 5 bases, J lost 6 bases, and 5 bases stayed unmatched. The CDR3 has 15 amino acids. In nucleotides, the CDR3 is TGTGCCAGCAGTCAGCCGGGACAGGGGGCCGGGGAGCTGTTTTTT. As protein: CASSQPGQGAGELFF.

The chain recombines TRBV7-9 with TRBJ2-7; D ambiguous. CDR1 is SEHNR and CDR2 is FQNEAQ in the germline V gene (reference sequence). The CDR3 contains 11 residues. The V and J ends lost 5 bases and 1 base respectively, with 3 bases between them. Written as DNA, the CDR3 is TGTGCCAGCAGCCCATCCTACGAGCAGTACTTC. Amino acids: CASSPSYEQYF.

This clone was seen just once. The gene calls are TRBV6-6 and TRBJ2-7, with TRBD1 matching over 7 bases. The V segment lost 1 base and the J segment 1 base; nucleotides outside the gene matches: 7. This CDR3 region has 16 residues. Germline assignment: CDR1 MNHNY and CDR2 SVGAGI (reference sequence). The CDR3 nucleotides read TGTGCCAGCAGTTACTTTGGGACAGATGAGTCCTACGAGCAGTACTTC. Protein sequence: CASSYFGTDESYEQYF.

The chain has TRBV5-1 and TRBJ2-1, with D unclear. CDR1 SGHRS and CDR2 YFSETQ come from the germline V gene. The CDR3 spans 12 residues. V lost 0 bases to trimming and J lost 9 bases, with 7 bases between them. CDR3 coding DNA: TGCGCCAGCAGCTTGGTTCGAGCTGAGCAGTTCTTC. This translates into CASSLVRAEQFF. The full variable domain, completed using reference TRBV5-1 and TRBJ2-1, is KAGVTQTPRYLIKTRGQQVTLSCSPISGHRSVSWYQQTPGQGLQFLFEYFSETQRNKGNFPGRFSGRQFSNSRSEMNVSTLELGDSALYLCASSLVRAEQFFGPGTRLTVL.

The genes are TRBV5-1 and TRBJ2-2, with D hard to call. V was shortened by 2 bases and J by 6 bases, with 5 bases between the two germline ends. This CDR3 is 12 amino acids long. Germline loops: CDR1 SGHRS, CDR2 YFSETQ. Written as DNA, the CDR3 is TGCGCCAGCAGCTTTATCCCCGGGGAGCTGTTTTTT. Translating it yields CASSFIPGELFF.

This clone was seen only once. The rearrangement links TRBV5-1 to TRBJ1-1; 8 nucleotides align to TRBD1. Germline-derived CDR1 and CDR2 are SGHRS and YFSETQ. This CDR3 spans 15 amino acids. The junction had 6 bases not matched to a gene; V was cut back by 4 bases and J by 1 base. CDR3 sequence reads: CASSTSGTGNTEAFF. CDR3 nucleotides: TGCGCCAGCAGCACCTCCGGGACAGGGAACACTGAAGCTTTCTTT.

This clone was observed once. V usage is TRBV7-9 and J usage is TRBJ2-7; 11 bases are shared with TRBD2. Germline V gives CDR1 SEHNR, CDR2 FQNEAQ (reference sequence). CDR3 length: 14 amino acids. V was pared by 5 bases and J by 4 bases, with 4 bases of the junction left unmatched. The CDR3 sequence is CASSMLAGGYEQYF. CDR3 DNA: TGTGCCAGCAGCATGTTAGCGGGAGGGTACGAGCAGTACTTC.

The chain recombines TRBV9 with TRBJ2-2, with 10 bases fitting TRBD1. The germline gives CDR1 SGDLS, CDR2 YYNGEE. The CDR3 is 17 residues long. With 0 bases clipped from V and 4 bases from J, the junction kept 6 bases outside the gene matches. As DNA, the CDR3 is TGTGCCAGCAGCGTAGGGACAGGGGGTTTAAGCACCGGGGAGCTGTTTTTT. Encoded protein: CASSVGTGGLSTGELFF.